The clone carrying this TCR beta chain was observed at least ten times. The antigen remains undetermined. The CDR3 length is 15 residues. Germline trimming cut 0 bases from V and 4 bases from J; bases unmatched to any gene: 3. Germline V lookup: CDR1 SGDLS, CDR2 YYNGEE. Quantitative barcoded 5'-RACE was used to prepare TCR beta libraries. TCRdb re-called the 5' RACE reads through MiXCR, storing one row per CDR3 protein. The sample includes around 29,000 distinct CDR3 sequences, about 5.1% seen only once; the top ten take approximately 1.8%. The sample is drawn from a study of CD8 T cells in ankylosing spondylitis. Study findings and constraints: Seemingly distinctive of ankylosing spondylitis blood was a TCR beta motif formed by eight highly homologous variants. Researchers reportedly found disease-linked clones significantly enriched in matched ankylosing spondylitis synovial fluid. Clones linked to the disease showed a CD8+ phenotype. They occurred at relatively low frequencies in peripheral blood.

The V and J genes are TRBV9 and TRBJ2-1; 8 nucleotides line up with TRBD1. The sample taken for sequencing was blood, either unsorted or a sorted T cell fraction (not recorded which). This clonotype originated in a female donor with ankylosing spondylitis or in good health (not recorded which). CDR3 bases: TGTGCCAGCAGCGTAGGGACAGGGCAGTACAATGAGCAGTTCTTC. It specifies CASSVGTGQYNEQFF.